The rows below give T cell receptor beta chains drawn from one sample of a study of CD8+ T cells in alopecia areata. Repertoires were generated with immunoSEQ multiplex PCR, while TCRdb's copy carries only in-frame clones and drops some. The sample carries more than 150,000 clones, about three fifths recorded once. The material was CD8+ T cells sorted from blood, obtained at week 24, from a patient treated with tofacitinib. These receptors were obtained from a human donor with alopecia areata. Each CDR3 is given with its conserved first and last residue. D genes are given only for firm matches. Clone size is not always given. Where it is, it says once, few, many or a class for expanded clones.

abundance | j_gene | d_gene | v_gene | CDR3aa | CDR3nt
. | TRBJ2-6 | . | TRBV30 | CAWSYWARVNSGANVLTF | TGTGCCTGGAGTTATTGGGCCAGGGTGAACTCTGGGGCCAACGTCCTGACTTTC
. | TRBJ2-3 | . | TRBV28 | CASSVFTSSSTDTQYF | TGTGCCAGCAGTGTGTTTACTAGCTCTAGCACAGATACGCAGTATTTT
. | TRBJ2-7 | . | TRBV11-2 | CASSFATRDEQYF | TGTGCCAGCAGCTTCGCCACCAGGGACGAGCAGTACTTC
few | TRBJ1-1 | . | TRBV4-1 | CASSQGTEEAFF | TGCGCCAGCAGCCAAGGGACGGAGGAAGCTTTCTTT
few | TRBJ2-7 | . | TRBV29-1 | CSVDDEGSYEQYF | TGCAGCGTTGATGACGAAGGAAGCTACGAGCAGTACTTC
. | TRBJ2-2 | TRBD1 | TRBV30 | CAWTGTGMNTGELFF | TGTGCCTGGACCGGGACAGGGATGAACACCGGGGAGCTGTTTTTT
. | TRBJ2-2 | . | TRBV29-1 | CSAYRDTGELFF | TGCAGCGCCTACAGGGACACCGGGGAGCTGTTTTTT
. | TRBJ2-1 | . | TRBV30 | CAWSPRDEQFF | TGTGCCTGGAGTCCCCGCGATGAGCAGTTCTTC
few | TRBJ2-5 | . | TRBV30 | CAWSGGAQETQYF | TGTGCCTGGAGCGGGGGAGCCCAAGAGACCCAGTACTTC
once | TRBJ2-7 | . | TRBV18 | CASSAGDSYEQYF | TGTGCCAGCTCAGCCGGGGACTCCTACGAGCAGTACTTC
. | TRBJ2-7 | TRBD1 | TRBV11-2 | CASSFLGGGYEQYF | TGTGCCAGCAGCTTTCTAGGGGGCGGTTACGAGCAGTACTTC
. | TRBJ2-1 | TRBD2 | TRBV9 | CASSVDLAGGGNEQFF | TGTGCCAGCAGCGTTGATCTAGCGGGGGGCGGCAATGAGCAGTTCTTC
. | TRBJ1-1 | . | TRBV19 | CASSPRDTEAFF | TGTGCCAGTAGTCCCAGGGACACTGAAGCTTTCTTT
. | TRBJ2-3 | . | TRBV11-2 | CASSIPLVSDTQYF | TGTGCCAGCAGCATTCCACTAGTTTCAGATACGCAGTATTTT
. | TRBJ2-2 | . | TRBV13 | CASSSRVVGELFF | TGTGCCAGCAGCTCGAGGGTGGTCGGGGAGCTGTTTTTT
. | TRBJ2-5 | . | TRBV5-4 | CASSLGDSEETQYF | TGTGCCAGCAGCTTGGGAGACTCCGAGGAGACCCAGTACTTC
. | TRBJ1-5 | . | TRBV15 | CATSPRDASQHF | TGTGCCACCAGCCCCCGAGACGCTTCCCAGCATTTT
. | TRBJ2-1 | TRBD2 | TRBV5-6 | CASSFSGGAFEQFF | TGTGCCAGCAGCTTCAGCGGGGGGGCTTTTGAGCAGTTCTTC
. | TRBJ1-2 | . | TRBV14 | CASSTYYRDGYTF | TGTGCCAGCTCTACTTATTACAGAGATGGCTACACCTTC
. | TRBJ2-7 | TRBD1 | TRBV5-6 | CASSHGTGGEQYF | TGTGCCAGCAGCCACGGGACAGGGGGCGAGCAGTACTTC
few | TRBJ2-7 | . | TRBV5-6 | CASTAGWGQSSYEQYF | TGTGCCAGCACCGCCGGTTGGGGTCAAAGCTCCTACGAGCAGTACTTC
. | TRBJ2-5 | . | TRBV13 | CASSMSRETQYF | TGTGCCAGCAGCATGAGTCGAGAGACCCAGTACTTC
few | TRBJ1-1 | . | TRBV5-1 | CASSGTATEAFF | TGCGCCAGCAGTGGGACTGCCACTGAAGCTTTCTTT
. | TRBJ1-2 | . | TRBV7-9 | CASSLAVSGDGYTF | TGTGCCAGCAGCTTAGCGGTGTCGGGGGATGGCTACACCTTC
few | TRBJ2-1 | TRBD2 | TRBV5-6 | CASSLLLGLGYNEQFF | TGTGCCAGCAGCTTGCTGCTAGGACTAGGGTACAATGAGCAGTTCTTC
few | TRBJ2-5 | . | TRBV7-9 | CASIPTGWDQETQYF | TGTGCCAGCATCCCGACAGGATGGGACCAAGAGACCCAGTACTTC
. | TRBJ2-2 | TRBD2 | TRBV12-5 | CASGWPGTSGGQRKYTGELFF | TGTGCTAGTGGTTGGCCCGGGACTAGCGGGGGTCAGAGAAAATACACCGGGGAGCTGTTTTTT
. | TRBJ2-5 | . | TRBV2 | CASKIGGAGETQYF | TGTGCCAGCAAAATCGGCGGGGCGGGGGAGACCCAGTACTTC
few | TRBJ2-2 | . | TRBV6-6 | CASSDTGWGELFF | TGTGCCAGCAGTGACACTGGTTGGGGGGAGCTGTTTTTT
. | TRBJ2-5 | . | TRBV13 | CASSLGPSQETQYF | TGTGCCAGCAGCTTAGGGCCCAGTCAAGAGACCCAGTACTTC
. | TRBJ2-7 | . | TRBV2 | CASIAWTALEQYF | TGTGCCAGCATTGCGTGGACGGCTCTCGAGCAGTACTTC
. | TRBJ1-6 | . | TRBV19 | CASSIHMRDSPLHF | TGTGCCAGTAGTATTCACATGAGGGATTCACCCCTCCACTTT
once | TRBJ2-5 | TRBD2 | TRBV2 | CASRTSGGRETQYF | TGTGCCAGCAGGACTAGCGGGGGCCGGGAGACCCAGTACTTC
. | TRBJ2-7 | . | TRBV29-1 | CSVEVPRTPHYEQYF | TGCAGCGTTGAAGTACCCAGGACACCCCACTACGAGCAGTACTTC
few | TRBJ2-7 | TRBD1 | TRBV23-1 | CASSQNGQGAYEQYF | TGCGCCAGCAGTCAAAACGGGCAGGGGGCTTACGAGCAGTACTTC
. | TRBJ2-1 | . | TRBV5-1 | CASSPSHGTDEQFF | TGCGCCAGCAGCCCTAGCCACGGGACGGATGAGCAGTTCTTC
few | TRBJ2-1 | TRBD2 | TRBV15 | CATSSRGAGGNEQFF | TGTGCCACCAGCAGTAGGGGGGCGGGGGGCAATGAGCAGTTCTTC
few | TRBJ1-5 | . | TRBV27 | CASRGASLSNQPQHF | TGTGCCAGCAGGGGGGCCAGTCTTAGCAATCAGCCCCAGCATTTT
few | TRBJ1-6 | TRBD1 | TRBV7-3 | CASSLKGTGESPLHF | TGTGCCAGCAGCTTAAAAGGGACAGGGGAATCACCCCTCCACTTT
few | TRBJ1-5 | . | TRBV15 | CATSRVFDGNQPQHF | TGTGCCACCAGCAGAGTGTTTGATGGCAATCAGCCCCAGCATTTT
few | TRBJ1-1 | . | TRBV15 | CATSTGNTEAFF | TGTGCCACCTCGACAGGGAACACTGAAGCTTTCTTT
. | TRBJ2-2 | . | TRBV9 | CASSVEGYTGELFF | TGTGCCAGCAGCGTTGAAGGGTACACCGGGGAGCTGTTTTTT
. | TRBJ1-6 | TRBD1 | TRBV23-1 | CASIRDRGHRELSPLHF | TGCGCCAGCATTCGGGACAGGGGGCACAGAGAGCTATCACCCCTCCACTTT
. | TRBJ2-3 | TRBD2 | TRBV2 | CASSDGGGPGDTQYF | TGTGCCAGCAGTGACGGCGGGGGGCCAGGAGATACGCAGTATTTT
. | TRBJ1-2 | . | TRBV9 | CASSVGGDGYTF | TGTGCCAGCAGCGTAGGGGGGGATGGCTACACCTTC
few | TRBJ2-5 | . | TRBV15 | CATSRDTQRSGTQYF | TGTGCCACCAGCAGAGATACGCAGCGCTCAGGGACCCAGTACTTC
. | TRBJ1-3 | TRBD1 | TRBV29-1 | CSVGGRGTPGAIYF | TGCAGCGTCGGAGGCAGGGGGACGCCCGGAGCCATATATTTT